The source of this T cell receptor beta chain is a study of T cell responses to AZD1222 COVID-19 vaccine. Clones were sequenced by immunoSEQ multiplex PCR, and TCRdb holds only the in-frame ones, with some missing. The sample lists roughly 140,000 clones, about 93% occurring once. V shed 1 base and J shed 4 bases, with 11 bases lying between them. Looked up from germline, CDR1 is SGHRS and CDR2 is YFSETQ. The CDR3 has 14 residues. Whole-study results and caveats: In a largely white British group with more females than males, clonal diversity was possibly underestimated.

With regard to this clone: Its antigen is still unknown. The same CDR3 also results from other DNA sequences found in this sample.

This rearrangement joins TRBV5-1 to TRBJ1-1; weak D call: TRBD1 (6 bases). Material: peripheral blood, obtained on day 0 of MenACWY control vaccination. The source is an adult in good health. The CDR3 sequence: CASSLSGGGTEAFF. In DNA, the CDR3 is TGCGCCAGCAGCTTGAGCGGGGGCGGCACTGAAGCTTTCTTT.